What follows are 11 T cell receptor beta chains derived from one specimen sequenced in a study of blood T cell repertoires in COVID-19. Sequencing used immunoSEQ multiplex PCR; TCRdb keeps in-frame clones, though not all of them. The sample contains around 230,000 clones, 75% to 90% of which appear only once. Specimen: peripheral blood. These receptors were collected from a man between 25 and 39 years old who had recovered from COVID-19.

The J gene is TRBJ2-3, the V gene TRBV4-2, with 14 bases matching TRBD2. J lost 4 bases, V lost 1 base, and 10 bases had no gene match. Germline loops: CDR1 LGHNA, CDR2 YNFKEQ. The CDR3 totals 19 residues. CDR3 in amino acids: CASSQGLAGGPYRPDTQYF. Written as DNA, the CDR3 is TGTGCCAGCAGCCAAGGACTAGCGGGGGGGCCGTACCGTCCAGATACGCAGTATTTT.

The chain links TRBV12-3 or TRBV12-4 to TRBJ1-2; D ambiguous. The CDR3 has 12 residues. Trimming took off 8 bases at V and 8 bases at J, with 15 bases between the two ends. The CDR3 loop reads CASDVASRGYTF. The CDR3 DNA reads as TGTGCCAGCGACGTAGCTTCGAGAGGCTACACCTTC.

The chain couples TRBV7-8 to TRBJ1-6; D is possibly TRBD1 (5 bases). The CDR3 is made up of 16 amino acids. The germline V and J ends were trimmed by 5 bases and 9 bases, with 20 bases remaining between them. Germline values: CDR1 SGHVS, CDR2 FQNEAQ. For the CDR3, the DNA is TGTGCCAGCAGCCCCGTCCAGGGATATAATAGTTCACCCCTCCACTTT. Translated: CASSPVQGYNSSPLHF.

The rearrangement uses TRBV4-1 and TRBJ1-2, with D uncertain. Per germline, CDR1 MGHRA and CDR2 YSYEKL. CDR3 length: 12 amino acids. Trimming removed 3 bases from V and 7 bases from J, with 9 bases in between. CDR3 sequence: CASSHFGGGYTF. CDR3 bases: TGCGCCAGCAGCCACTTCGGAGGTGGCTACACCTTC.

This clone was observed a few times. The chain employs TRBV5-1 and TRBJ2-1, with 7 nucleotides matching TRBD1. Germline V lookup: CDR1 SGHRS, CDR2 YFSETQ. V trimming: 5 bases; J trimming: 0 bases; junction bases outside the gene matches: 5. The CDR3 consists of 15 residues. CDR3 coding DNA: TGCGCCAGCAGGACAGGGATAAGCTCCTACAATGAGCAGTTCTTC. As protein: CASRTGISSYNEQFF.

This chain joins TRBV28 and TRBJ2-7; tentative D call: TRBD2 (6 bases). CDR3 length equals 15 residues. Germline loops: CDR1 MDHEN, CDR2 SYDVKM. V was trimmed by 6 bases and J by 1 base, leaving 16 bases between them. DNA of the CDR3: TGTGCCAGCAGCTTTCGGGGGTCCTTATCCTACGAGCAGTACTTC. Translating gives CASSFRGSLSYEQYF. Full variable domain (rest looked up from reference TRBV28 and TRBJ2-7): DVKVTQSSRYLVKRTGEKVFLECVQDMDHENMFWYRQDPGLGLRLIYFSYDVKMKEKGDIPEGYSVSREKKERFSLILESASTNQTSMYLCASSFRGSLSYEQYFGPGTRLTVT.

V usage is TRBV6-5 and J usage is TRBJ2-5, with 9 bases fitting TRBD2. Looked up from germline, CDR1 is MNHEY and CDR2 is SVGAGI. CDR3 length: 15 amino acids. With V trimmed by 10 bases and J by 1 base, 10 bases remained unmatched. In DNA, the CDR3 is TGTGCCACCACTTTCCAGCGGGGGGCCCAAGAGACCCAGTACTTC. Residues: CATTFQRGAQETQYF.

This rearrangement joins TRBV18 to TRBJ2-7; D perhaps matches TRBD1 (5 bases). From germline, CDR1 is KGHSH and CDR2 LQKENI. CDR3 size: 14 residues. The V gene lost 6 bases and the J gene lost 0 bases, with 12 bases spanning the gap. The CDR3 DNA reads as TGTGCCAGCTCCCTCCAGGGTCGCTCCTACGAGCAGTACTTC. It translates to CASSLQGRSYEQYF. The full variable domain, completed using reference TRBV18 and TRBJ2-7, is NAGVMQNPRHLVRRRGQEARLRCSPMKGHSHVYWYRQLPEEGLKFMVYLQKENIIDESGMPKERFSAEFPKEGPSILRIQQVVRGDSAAYFCASSLQGRSYEQYFGPGTRLTVT.

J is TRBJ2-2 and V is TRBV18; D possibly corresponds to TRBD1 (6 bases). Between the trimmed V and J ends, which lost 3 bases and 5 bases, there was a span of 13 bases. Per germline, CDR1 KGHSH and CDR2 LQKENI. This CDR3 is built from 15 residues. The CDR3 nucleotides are TGTGCCAGCTCACCGACAGGTGGGGAGACCGGGGAGCTGTTTTTT. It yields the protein CASSPTGGETGELFF. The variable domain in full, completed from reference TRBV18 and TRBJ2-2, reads NAGVMQNPRHLVRRRGQEARLRCSPMKGHSHVYWYRQLPEEGLKFMVYLQKENIIDESGMPKERFSAEFPKEGPSILRIQQVVRGDSAAYFCASSPTGGETGELFFGEGSRLTVL.

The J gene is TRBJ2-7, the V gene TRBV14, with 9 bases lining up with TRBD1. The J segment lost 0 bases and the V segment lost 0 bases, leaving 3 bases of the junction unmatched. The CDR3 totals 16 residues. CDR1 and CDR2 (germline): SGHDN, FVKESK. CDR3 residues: CASSQDRGQGSYEQYF. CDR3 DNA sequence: TGTGCCAGCAGCCAAGATCGGGGACAGGGCTCCTACGAGCAGTACTTC.

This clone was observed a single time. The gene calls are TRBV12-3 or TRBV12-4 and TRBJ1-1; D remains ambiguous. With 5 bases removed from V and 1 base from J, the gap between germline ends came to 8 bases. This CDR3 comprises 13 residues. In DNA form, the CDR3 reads TGTGCCAGCAGTAGTGACAAGAACACTGAAGCTTTCTTT. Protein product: CASSSDKNTEAFF.